The subject of this entry is one TCR beta chain. Its antigen is undetermined. Vbeta (60) and Jbeta (13) primers were used in the PCR. Assay: immunoSEQ multiplex PCR; the TCRdb copy retains only in-frame clones and omits some. The sample includes roughly 160,000 clones, roughly 73% of them seen just once. Donors were ostensibly healthy at sampling, although undocumented immune exposures were probable. The sample originates from a study of cytomegalovirus exposure and HLA in healthy donors. Findings and caveats of the study: For most TCR sequences rarity was the rule, although some public TCRs occurred in many donors. Most likely, a cluster of highly shared sequence variants arose as a sequencing artifact. A later analysis reported that several of the most significant clusters appeared to be linked to common viral pathogens, among them Epstein-Barr virus.

The ends lost 5 bases at V and 6 bases at J; junction bases unmatched: 7. The germline V gene has CDR1 SNHLY and CDR2 FYNNEI. CDR3 length: 14 amino acids. This TCR came from a woman between 40 and 50 years old in good health and CMV-seropositive. Sequencing was carried out using PBMCs. J is TRBJ2-7 and V is TRBV2, with TRBD2 identical over 10 bases. CDR3 nucleotide sequence: TGTGCCAGCAGTCGACTAGCGGGTACCACCGAGCAGTACTTC. Its translation is CASSRLAGTTEQYF.